The present entry profiles one TCR beta chain with its context. Its antigen is unidentified. This sample is part of a study of T cells in tuberculosis. The CDR3 is made up of 17 amino acids. V was cut by 1 base and J by 3 bases, with 18 bases left in between. Per germline, CDR1 LGHNA and CDR2 YNFKEQ. Assay used: immunoSEQ multiplex PCR; TCRdb lists only in-frame clones, some missing. This table holds tens of thousands of clones, around 95% found once. Whole-study results and caveats: Active tuberculosis alpha repertoires lay closer to GMM-specific TCRs than controls'.

The sample taken for sequencing was PBMCs. The V and J genes are TRBV4-2 and TRBJ1-1; no reliable D call. The receptor was derived from a donor aged 10 to 29 with latent tuberculosis or without tuberculosis infection. The CDR3 protein is CASSQVGRGREDTEAFF. DNA for the CDR3: TGTGCCAGCAGCCAAGTTGGGCGGGGAAGGGAGGACACTGAAGCTTTCTTT.